This entry lists 10 T cell receptor beta chains sequenced from one sample in a study of blood T cell repertoires in COVID-19. Assay used: immunoSEQ multiplex PCR; TCRdb lists only in-frame clones, some missing. Of fewer than 400,000 clones detected, around 83% appear once; the ten largest clones hold around 3%. Sequenced sample: peripheral blood. These receptors all come from a man aged 25 to 40 with active or convalescent COVID-19.

The gene calls are TRBV7-2 and TRBJ2-7; 10 nucleotides line up with TRBD2. With 5 bases clipped from V and 3 bases from J, the junction kept 1 base outside the gene matches. This CDR3 contains 13 residues. Germline V gives CDR1 SGHTA, CDR2 FQGNSA. As DNA, the CDR3 is TGTGCCAGCAGCCCTAGCGGGAGCTACGAGCAGTACTTC. Translating it yields CASSPSGSYEQYF.

This clone was recorded only once. The rearrangement links TRBV5-1 to TRBJ1-3; 7 bases are shared with TRBD1. J lost 0 bases, V lost 0 bases, and 6 bases had no gene match. The CDR3 totals 17 residues. CDR1 and CDR2 from the germline V gene are SGHRS and YFSETQ. The CDR3: CASSLEGTANSGNTIYF. The CDR3 coding sequence is TGCGCCAGCAGCTTGGAAGGGACAGCGAACTCTGGAAACACCATATATTTT.

The chain couples TRBV5-4 to TRBJ2-3, with D possibly being TRBD2 (7 bases). The CDR3 loop spans 15 amino acids. The germline CDR1 and CDR2 sequences are SGHNT and YYREEE (reference sequence). Trimming took off 4 bases at V and 5 bases at J, with 17 bases between the two ends. The CDR3 sequence is CASSPLRGAGDTQYF. CDR3 nucleotides: TGTGCCAGCAGCCCCCTCCGGGGGGCGGGAGATACGCAGTATTTT.

In its sample, this clone was seen a few times. The J gene is TRBJ1-1, the V gene TRBV5-4, with a weak D call TRBD1 (6 bases). V gave up 0 bases and J gave up 3 bases, with 9 bases separating them. CDR3 length: 14 residues. Germline loops: CDR1 SGHNT, CDR2 YYREEE (reference sequence). CDR3 sequence (DNA): TGTGCCAGCAGCTTGGAGGCAGGGGACACTGAAGCTTTCTTT. This sequence encodes CASSLEAGDTEAFF.

The V call is TRBV28, the J call TRBJ1-5; tentative D call: TRBD1 (5 bases). This CDR3 is 15 amino acids long. The V and J ends lost 5 bases and 2 bases respectively, with 13 bases between them. The germline CDR1 and CDR2 sequences are MDHEN and SYDVKM. This chain's CDR3 is CASSSQGIGNQPQHF. The CDR3 nucleotides read TGTGCCAGCAGTAGCCAGGGCATTGGCAATCAGCCCCAGCATTTT. Variable domain in full (rest from reference TRBV28 and TRBJ1-5): DVKVTQSSRYLVKRTGEKVFLECVQDMDHENMFWYRQDPGLGLRLIYFSYDVKMKEKGDIPEGYSVSREKKERFSLILESASTNQTSMYLCASSSQGIGNQPQHFGDGTRLSIL.

CDR3 protein: CASSPPGASGEGEQFF. The CDR3 region has the DNA TGTGCCAGCAGCCCCCCAGGGGCTAGCGGGGAAGGTGAGCAGTTCTTC. The chain couples TRBV5-4 to TRBJ2-1; the match to TRBD2 covers 9 bases. Looked up from germline, CDR1 is SGHNT and CDR2 is YYREEE (reference sequence). The CDR3 runs to 16 residues. The V gene end was trimmed by 4 bases and the J gene end by 9 bases; junction bases not matched to a gene: 14.

This clone was detected once. The V gene is TRBV5-6, the J gene TRBJ2-2; maybe TRBD2 (7 bases). V shed 7 bases and J shed 4 bases, with 14 bases lying between them. The CDR3 has 14 amino acids. Germline V gives CDR1 SGHDT, CDR2 YYEEEE. CDR3 residues: CASSLGGGTGELFF. CDR3 nucleotide sequence: TGTGCCAGCTCGCTGGGAGGGGGCACCGGGGAGCTGTTTTTT.

The rearrangement links TRBV24-1 to TRBJ1-2; 10 bases line up with TRBD1. From germline, CDR1 is KGHDR and CDR2 SFDVKD. Losses at the gene ends were 6 bases for V and 8 bases for J; bases not matched to a gene: 5. CDR3 length: 13 amino acids. The CDR3: CATSRQGAEGYTF. CDR3 nucleotide sequence: TGTGCCACCAGTCGACAGGGGGCTGAGGGCTACACCTTC.

On this clone itself: One end of the junction is discordant with germline, which a read error may explain. The V and J genes are TRBV7-9 and TRBJ1-1; D gene unclear. The CDR3 extends over 10 amino acids. The V gene's germline CDR1 is SEHNR and CDR2 FQNEAQ (reference sequence). The CDR3 region is CASSLESLGF. The CDR3 DNA sequence: TGTGCCAGCAGCTTAGAAAGCCTCGGGTTT.

This chain joins TRBV6-2 or TRBV6-3 and TRBJ2-4, with TRBD2 matching over 13 bases. Germline trimming cut 2 bases from V and 9 bases from J; bases unmatched to any gene: 10. The CDR3 has 17 amino acids. Germline CDR1 MNHEY, CDR2 SVGEGT. This CDR3 reads CASSYPQRTSGRSIQYF. The CDR3 DNA is TGTGCCAGCAGTTACCCCCAACGGACTAGCGGGAGAAGCATTCAGTACTTC.